What follows are 21 T cell receptor beta chains derived from one specimen sequenced in a study of early T cells in non-severe SARS-CoV-2 infection. Each CDR3 protein gets one entry after TCRdb re-called the 5' RACE reads with MiXCR. Seen here are tens of thousands of distinct CDR3 sequences, 12% observed once, and the top ten hold about 4.5%. Sequencing was performed on whole blood. The source of these receptors is an adult who was a healthcare worker with PCR-confirmed SARS-CoV-2 infection or an uninfected control (not recorded which).

This clonotype was found a few times. The chain joins TRBV24-1 to TRBJ1-6; D is ambiguous. This CDR3 is built from 20 residues. V was shortened by 8 bases and J by 5 bases, with 30 bases between the two germline ends. In germline, CDR1 is KGHDR, CDR2 SFDVKD. The CDR3: CATIGSGPTGVRCDNSPLHF. The CDR3 region has the DNA TGTGCCACCATTGGCTCAGGTCCGACTGGGGTCCGGTGCGATAATTCACCCCTCCACTTT.

This clonotype was counted ten times or more. This chain joins TRBV18 and TRBJ2-3, with 9 nucleotides matching TRBD1. CDR3 length: 15 residues. Germline V CDR1 and CDR2: KGHSH, LQKENI. V lost 5 bases and J lost 3; bases outside the gene matches: 6. The CDR3 here is CASSSQGAKTDTQYF. In DNA form, the CDR3 reads TGTGCCAGCTCATCACAGGGGGCGAAGACAGATACGCAGTATTTT.

The chain employs TRBV11-2 and TRBJ2-3; 7 nucleotides align to TRBD1. The CDR3 loop spans 15 amino acids. V dropped 1 base and J dropped 7; count of bases not matched to a gene: 8. The germline CDR1 and CDR2 sequences are SGHAT and FQNNGV. The CDR3 sequence: CASSLADRVGNTQYF. CDR3 coding DNA: TGTGCCAGCAGCTTAGCCGACAGGGTTGGAAATACGCAGTATTTT.

This clonotype was seen more than once but under ten times. This chain links TRBV7-6 with TRBJ2-1; D remains ambiguous. The V gene lost 5 bases and the J gene lost 0 bases, with 11 bases spanning the gap. Germline-derived CDR1 and CDR2 are SGHVS and FNYEAQ. CDR3 length: 15 residues. The CDR3: CASSRRFSSYNEQFF. CDR3 DNA: TGTGCCAGCAGCAGAAGGTTTAGCTCCTACAATGAGCAGTTCTTC.

Details on this clonotype: The junction and the germline gene differ at one end; a read error may be behind it. The V gene is TRBV18, the J gene TRBJ1-1; TRBD1 might be the D (5 bases). Germline-derived CDR1 and CDR2 are KGHSH and LQKENI. The CDR3 contains 12 residues. CDR3 loop: CVSSPGGAEAFF. CDR3 nucleotide sequence: TGTGTCAGCTCGCCCGGGGGGGCTGAAGCTTTCTTT.

The chain links TRBV7-2 to TRBJ1-2; D is perhaps TRBD1 (6 bases). Trimming removed 5 bases at V and 2 bases at J, with 18 bases between. Per the germline V gene, CDR1 is SGHTA and CDR2 is FQGNSA. This CDR3 region has 16 residues. The CDR3 reads CASSARTAGANYGYTF. The CDR3 DNA is TGTGCCAGCAGCGCCCGTACGGCAGGGGCCAACTATGGCTACACCTTC.

The V call is TRBV7-3, the J call TRBJ2-2, with TRBD1 as a possible D gene (6 bases). Germline values: CDR1 SGHTA, CDR2 FQGTGA. The CDR3 has 14 residues. Trimming stripped 5 bases from V and 7 bases from J, with 14 bases between. CDR3 in DNA: TGTGCCAGCAGCGCCACAGGGATGGGCGGGGAGCTGTTTTTT. Encoded protein: CASSATGMGGELFF.

This clonotype was counted many times. The chain links TRBV24-1 to TRBJ2-1; D gene unclear. The CDR3 runs 13 residues. Germline V CDR1 and CDR2: KGHDR, SFDVKD. The V gene lost 2 bases and the J gene lost 7 bases, with 8 bases spanning the gap. DNA for the CDR3: TGTGCCACCAGTGATTCTCCTGGGAATGAGCAGTTCTTC. Residues: CATSDSPGNEQFF.

This clonotype was picked up a small number of times. The gene calls are TRBV29-1 and TRBJ2-1; 7 bases agree with TRBD1. Trimming took 4 bases from V and 3 from J; bases not matched to a gene: 9. The CDR3 spans 15 residues. CDR1 and CDR2 (germline): SQVTM, ANQGSEA. The CDR3 DNA sequence: TGCAGCGTTGGTGGACACTCAGGGGGCTACAATGAGCAGTTCTTC. This translates into CSVGGHSGGYNEQFF.

This clonotype appeared a few times. This chain links TRBV12-3 or TRBV12-4 with TRBJ1-1; no firm D call. The CDR3 is made up of 15 amino acids. The V end lost 5 bases, the J end lost 4 bases, and 17 bases lay between the germline ends. The CDR3 DNA is TGTGCCAGCAGTCTATCTACCCCAATGGGCACTGAAGCTTTCTTT. It yields the protein CASSLSTPMGTEAFF.

This clonotype has only a few counts. The CDR3 spells CASSLNAGSTDTQYF. The CDR3 DNA reads as TGTGCCAGCAGCTTAAATGCGGGAAGCACAGATACGCAGTATTTT. The rearrangement joins TRBV7-3 to TRBJ2-3, with D possibly matching TRBD2 (6 bases). There are 15 residues in the CDR3. CDR1 and CDR2 (germline): SGHTA, FQGTGA. Trimming removed 1 base at V and 0 bases at J, with 8 bases between.

The J gene is TRBJ1-6, the V gene TRBV2; weak D call: TRBD1 (5 bases). This CDR3 is built from 15 residues. Trimming removed 1 base from V and 7 bases from J, with 11 bases in between. Germline loops: CDR1 SNHLY, CDR2 FYNNEI. The CDR3: CASSEGQGMNSPLHF. As DNA, the CDR3 is TGTGCCAGCAGTGAAGGGCAGGGCATGAATTCACCCCTCCACTTT.

In regard to this clonotype: Germline is not matched at one junction end, which may reflect a read error. V usage is TRBV7-2 and J usage is TRBJ2-5, with D hard to call. The V gene's germline CDR1 is SGHTA and CDR2 FQGNSA. The CDR3 runs 13 residues. The DNA of the CDR3 is TGTGCCAGCAGCTTCGGGCGGCAAGGGACCCAGTACTTC. This encodes CASSFGRQGTQYF.

A few counts support this clonotype. The chain uses TRBV7-6 and TRBJ1-1; 7 positions match TRBD1. CDR3 length: 14 residues. The junction had 8 bases not matched to a gene; V was cut back by 2 bases and J by 8 bases. Per germline, CDR1 SGHVS and CDR2 FNYEAQ. The CDR3 is CASSLRQGRGEAFF. CDR3 sequence (DNA): TGTGCCAGCAGCTTACGACAGGGCCGGGGGGAAGCTTTCTTT.

The rearrangement joins TRBV7-6 to TRBJ1-1; the D is unclear. Germline CDR1 SGHVS, CDR2 FNYEAQ. V lost 0 bases and J 8 bases, leaving 7 bases between the germline ends. The CDR3 has 12 amino acids. CDR3 in amino acids: CASSLAASEAFF. DNA of the CDR3: TGTGCCAGCAGCTTAGCGGCCAGCGAAGCTTTCTTT.

The J gene is TRBJ2-3, the V gene TRBV12-5; no reliable D call. V shed 1 base and J shed 4 bases, with 12 bases lying between them. Looked up from germline, CDR1 is LGHNT and CDR2 is FRNRAP. The CDR3 length is 15 residues. CDR3 DNA sequence: TGTGCTAGTGGTTTGGCCGCGCTCGGTTCAGATACGCAGTATTTT. Its protein product is CASGLAALGSDTQYF.

The sample holds many counts of this clonotype. The V and J genes are TRBV3-1 and TRBJ2-6, with 7 bases fitting TRBD1. The length of the CDR3 is 17 residues. Germline-derived CDR1 and CDR2 are LGHDT and YNNKEL (reference sequence). Losses at the gene ends were 5 bases for V and 0 bases for J; bases not matched to a gene: 7. This chain's CDR3 is CASSRGTAISGANVLTF. CDR3 nucleotide sequence: TGTGCCAGCAGCAGAGGGACAGCGATCTCTGGGGCCAACGTCCTGACTTTC.

This clonotype showed up many times. The chain recombines TRBV2 with TRBJ2-3, with D maybe TRBD2 (5 bases). The length of the CDR3 is 14 residues. Germline CDR1 reads SNHLY; CDR2 reads FYNNEI. V lost 7 bases and J lost 0, with 11 bases in between. CDR3 residues: CASTVRASTDTQYF. The CDR3 coding sequence is TGTGCCAGCACCGTGCGGGCCAGCACAGATACGCAGTATTTT.

This sequence joins TRBV29-1 and TRBJ1-1; no reliable D call. The germline V gene has CDR1 SQVTM and CDR2 ANQGSEA. The CDR3 runs to 11 residues. Trimming took 8 bases from V and 5 from J, leaving 12 bases between them. The CDR3 loop is CSTEVGTEAFF. The CDR3 DNA reads as TGCAGCACGGAGGTCGGGACTGAAGCTTTCTTT.

This clonotype was picked up a small number of times. For the CDR3, the DNA is TGCGCCAGCAGCTTGGCCGGGGACTACAATGAGCAGTTCTTC. It specifies CASSLAGDYNEQFF. The V and J genes are TRBV5-1 and TRBJ2-1; D is perhaps TRBD2 (5 bases). CDR3 length: 14 amino acids. Germline CDR1 SGHRS, CDR2 YFSETQ. V was cut by 0 bases and J by 3 bases, with 7 bases left in between.

This clonotype was picked up many times. The chain joins TRBV20-1 to TRBJ2-7, with 8 nucleotides matching TRBD2. Germline CDR1 DFQATT, CDR2 SNEGSKA (reference sequence). CDR3 length equals 15 residues. V lost 3 bases, J lost 4 bases, and 11 bases stayed unmatched. In DNA form, the CDR3 reads TGCAGTGCTAGGGAGGGCGGGGGGAGTATTTACGAGCAGTACTTC. Translated: CSAREGGGSIYEQYF.